The present T cell receptor beta chain was sequenced within a study of identical twins' blood T cells. Details on this clonotype: Its antigen remains unidentified.

Six healthy women, forming three identical twin pairs, donated samples. Regarding the study as a whole: Mainly, cloneset size products determined shared clonotypes, twins included.

TCRdb recomputed calls from the 5' RACE reads with MiXCR, one row per CDR3 protein. The sample lists 350,000 to 400,000 distinct CDR3 sequences; around 30% were seen once. Source material: PBMCs. The TCR comes from a woman between 18 and 50 years old in good health.

DNA of the CDR3: TGTGCCATCAGTCCCCGGAGCTCTTCCTACAATGAGCAGTTCTTC. It specifies CAISPRSSSYNEQFF. The chain uses TRBV10-3 and TRBJ2-1, with D unclear. This CDR3 has 15 residues. Trimming stripped 5 bases from V and 1 base from J, with 12 bases between. From germline, CDR1 is ENHRY and CDR2 SYGVKD.